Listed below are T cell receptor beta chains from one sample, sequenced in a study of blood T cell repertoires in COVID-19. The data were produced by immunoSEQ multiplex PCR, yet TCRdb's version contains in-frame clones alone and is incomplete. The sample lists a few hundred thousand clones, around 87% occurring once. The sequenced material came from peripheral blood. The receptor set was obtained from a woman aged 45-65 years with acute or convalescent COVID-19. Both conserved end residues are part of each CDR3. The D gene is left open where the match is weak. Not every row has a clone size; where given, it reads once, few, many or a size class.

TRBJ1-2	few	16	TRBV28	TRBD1	TGTGCCAGCAACCCGAAACTGGGACAGGGCTCGAGGGGCTACACCTTC	CASNPKLGQGSRGYTF
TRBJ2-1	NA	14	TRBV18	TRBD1	TGTGCCAGCTCACGGGACAGGGGCGACAATGAGCAGTTCTTC	CASSRDRGDNEQFF
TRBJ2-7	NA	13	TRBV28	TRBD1	TGTGCCAGCAGAAGACAGGGTCCGAACGAGCAGTACTTC	CASRRQGPNEQYF
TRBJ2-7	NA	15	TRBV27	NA	TGTGCCAGCAGTTTATCGGCCATTCCCCTCCACGAGCAGTACTTC	CASSLSAIPLHEQYF
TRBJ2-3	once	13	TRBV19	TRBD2	TGTGCCAGTAGTGTAGCGGGAGAAGTTCTGCAGTATTTT	CASSVAGEVLQYF
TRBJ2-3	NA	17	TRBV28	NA	TGTGCCAGCAGCGCAACCACAGGGGCCGCGGGGGGTGGTACGCAGTATTTT	CASSATTGAAGGGTQYF
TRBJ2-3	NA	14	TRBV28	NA	TGTGCCAGCAGTTTTTTGGGCTTATCGGATACGCAGTATTTT	CASSFLGLSDTQYF
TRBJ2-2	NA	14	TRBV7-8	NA	TGTGCCAGCAGCTTCGAGGGAGGAACGGGGGAGCTGTTTTTT	CASSFEGGTGELFF
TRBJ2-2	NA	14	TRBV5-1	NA	TGCGCCAGCAGCACAGCGGGGAACACCGGGGAGCTGTTTTTT	CASSTAGNTGELFF
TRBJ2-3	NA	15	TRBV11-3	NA	TGTGCCAGCAGCTTAGTAGGACAGCGAGCTGATACGCAGTATTTT	CASSLVGQRADTQYF
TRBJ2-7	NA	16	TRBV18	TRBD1	TGTGCCAGCTCACCAACCGCGAACAGGGGCCCGGGCGAGCAGTACTTC	CASSPTANRGPGEQYF
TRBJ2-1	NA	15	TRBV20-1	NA	TGCAGTGCTAGTAGTCTAGCTAGCTCCTACAATGAGCAGTTCTTC	CSASSLASSYNEQFF
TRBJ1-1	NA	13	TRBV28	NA	TGTGCCAGCAGGGGCAGTAGGAACACTGAAGCTTTCTTT	CASRGSRNTEAFF
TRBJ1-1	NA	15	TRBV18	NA	TGTGCCAGCTCATTTCGCCGCCTCGGGAACACTGAAGCTTTCTTT	CASSFRRLGNTEAFF
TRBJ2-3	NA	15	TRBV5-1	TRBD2	TGCGCCAGCTCGGGGACTAGCGGGAAAACAGATACGCAGTATTTT	CASSGTSGKTDTQYF
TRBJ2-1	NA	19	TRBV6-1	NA	TGTGCCAGCAGTGCCACCAATCCCCGGGGTACGAATAGAGTCGATGAGCAGTTCTTC	CASSATNPRGTNRVDEQFF
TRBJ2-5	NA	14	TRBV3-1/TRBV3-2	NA	TGTGCCAGCAGCCAACGGGGGTGGCGAGAGACCCAGTACTTC	CASSQRGWRETQYF
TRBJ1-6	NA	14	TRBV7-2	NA	TGTGCCAGCAGCTTGGTCAGGCCGGCCTCACCCCTCCACTTT	CASSLVRPASPLHF
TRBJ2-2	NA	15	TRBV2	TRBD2	TGTGCCAGCAGATCGACTAGCGGGAACACCGGGGAGCTGTTTTTT	CASRSTSGNTGELFF
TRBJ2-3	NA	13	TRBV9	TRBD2	TGTGCCAGCAAACAGCGGGAGTCAGATACGCAGTATTTT	CASKQRESDTQYF
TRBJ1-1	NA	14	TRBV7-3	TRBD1	TGTGCCAGCAGCTCACAGGGGCAAGGCACTGAAGCTTTCTTT	CASSSQGQGTEAFF
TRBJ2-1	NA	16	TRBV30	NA	TGTGCCTGGAGTGTTGGGGGGATGAGCTCCTACAATGAGCAGTTCTTC	CAWSVGGMSSYNEQFF